The T cell receptor beta chain described here comes from a study of OX40 agonist ivuxolimab in advanced cancers. The data were produced by immunoSEQ multiplex PCR, yet TCRdb's version contains in-frame clones alone and is incomplete. Here the sample spans about 58,000 clones, over 75% being singletons. V was clipped by 4 bases and J by 6 bases, with 19 bases between them. The CDR3 loop spans 16 amino acids. CDR1 and CDR2 from the germline V gene are SGHNT and YYREEE (reference sequence). The source was CD4+ or CD8+ T cells sorted from blood, collected in a trial of the OX40 agonist ivuxolimab. The chain is built from TRBV5-4 and TRBJ1-4; D ambiguous. This TCR was sampled from an adult with an advanced solid tumor such as melanoma, head and neck, liver or kidney cancer. CDR3 residues: CASSQRAPRGDEKLFF. CDR3 DNA sequence: TGTGCCAGCAGCCAACGGGCCCCCCGCGGGGATGAAAAACTGTTTTTT.